This T cell receptor (beta chain) was retrieved from a study of blood T cell repertoires in COVID-19. The CDR3 runs 14 residues. V lost 8 bases and J 0 bases, leaving 8 bases between the germline ends. CDR1 and CDR2 from the germline V gene are MNHEY and SMNVEV (reference sequence). Some clones are missing from TCRdb's copy, which holds only in-frame ones; the method was immunoSEQ multiplex PCR. The repertoire holds fewer than 500,000 clones, with 87% as singletons. V usage is TRBV27 and J usage is TRBJ1-6; D remains unclear. The TCR was taken from a woman between 18 and 29 years old with acute COVID-19. The source material was PBMCs or T cells enriched from blood (not recorded which). CDR3 DNA sequence: TGTGCCAGCTCTTGGAGCTCCTATAATTCACCCCTCCACTTT. Translated: CASSWSSYNSPLHF.